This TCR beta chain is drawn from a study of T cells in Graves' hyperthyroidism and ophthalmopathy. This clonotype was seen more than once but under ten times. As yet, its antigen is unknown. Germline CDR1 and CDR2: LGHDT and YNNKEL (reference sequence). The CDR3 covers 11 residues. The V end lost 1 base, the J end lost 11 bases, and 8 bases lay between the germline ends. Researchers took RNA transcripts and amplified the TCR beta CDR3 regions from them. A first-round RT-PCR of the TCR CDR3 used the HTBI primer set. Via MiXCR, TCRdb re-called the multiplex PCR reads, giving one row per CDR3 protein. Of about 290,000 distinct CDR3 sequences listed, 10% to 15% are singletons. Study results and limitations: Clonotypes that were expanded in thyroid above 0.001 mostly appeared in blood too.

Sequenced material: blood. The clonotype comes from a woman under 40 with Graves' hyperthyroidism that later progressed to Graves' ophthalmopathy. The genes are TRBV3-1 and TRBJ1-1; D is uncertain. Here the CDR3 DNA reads TGTGCCAGCAGCCAAGGGTCCCTCGCTTTCTTT. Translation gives CASSQGSLAFF. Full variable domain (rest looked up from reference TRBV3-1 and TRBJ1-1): DTAVSQTPKYLVTQMGNDKSIKCEQNLGHDTMYWYKQDSKKFLKIMFSYNNKELIINETVPNRFSPKSPDKAHLNLHINSLELGDSAVYFCASSQGSLAFFGQGTRLTVV.